The rows below give T cell receptor beta chains drawn from one sample of a study of CD8+CD57+ T cells in acquired aplastic anemia. TCRdb independently ran MiXCR on the reads; one entry per CDR3 protein. The data hold roughly 280,000 distinct CDR3 sequences, with approximately 57% observed a single time. The sequenced sample was sorted CD4+, CD8+, or CD8+CD57+ T cells (not recorded which) from PBMCs. The receptors come from a human donor with aplastic anemia. The CDR3 runs from the conserved cysteine through the conserved F or W. The D gene is left open where the match is weak. A row's size may be missing; if present it is once, few, many or a size class.

j_gene | abundance | d_gene | v_gene | CDR3nt | CDR3aa
TRBJ2-3 | . | . | TRBV7-9 | TGTGCCAGCAGCTCTAAGGGGCAGGGGATGCAGTATTTT | CASSSKGQGMQYF
TRBJ2-2 | . | . | TRBV7-8 | TGTGCCAGCAGCTTAGATGGGTTTGGGGGCACCGGGGAGCTGTTTTTT | CASSLDGFGGTGELFF
TRBJ1-5 | few | . | TRBV27 | TGTGCCAGCAGTTTGGGACCTAATAGCAATCAGCCCCAGCATTTT | CASSLGPNSNQPQHF
TRBJ2-5 | . | TRBD1 | TRBV20-1 | TGCAGTGAAAAGGACAGGAACCAAGAGACCCAGTACTTC | CSEKDRNQETQYF
TRBJ2-5 | . | . | TRBV20-1 | TGCAGTGCTAGCAGAACAGGGACAGAGACCCAGTACTTC | CSASRTGTETQYF
TRBJ2-6 | many | . | TRBV25-1 | TGTGCCAGCAGTGAACACTCTGGGGCCAACGTCCTGACTTTC | CASSEHSGANVLTF
TRBJ2-7 | . | TRBD2 | TRBV5-1 | TGCGCCAGCACTTCCGGGGGGACTCCCTACGAGCAGTACTTC | CASTSGGTPYEQYF
TRBJ1-2 | many | . | TRBV6-1 | TGTGCCAGCAGTGAAGGGTGGGAGGGCTACACCTTC | CASSEGWEGYTF
TRBJ1-3 | . | TRBD1 | TRBV11-2 | TGTGCCAGCAGCTTACTTGGGACAGGGATCACCATATATTTT | CASSLLGTGITIYF
TRBJ2-3 | many | TRBD2 | TRBV30 | TGTGCCTGGTCTAGCGGTAGCACAGATACGCAGTATTTT | CAWSSGSTDTQYF
TRBJ1-4 | . | . | TRBV15 | TGTGCCACCAGCAGGGAGTACAGCCAAGCCAGGGAAAAACTGTTTTTT | CATSREYSQAREKLFF
TRBJ2-7 | few | TRBD2 | TRBV20-1 | TGCAGTGCTAGATATTGGCTAGCGGGAGGAAGCTACGAGCAGTACTTC | CSARYWLAGGSYEQYF
TRBJ2-3 | . | . | TRBV10-2 | TGCGCCAGCAGTGCGGGTACCTTTAGCACAGATACGCAGTATTTT | CASSAGTFSTDTQYF
TRBJ2-1 | . | TRBD1 | TRBV7-8 | TGTGCCAGCAGCGAGGACAGGTCGGCCTCTAAGTTCTTC | CASSEDRSASKFF
TRBJ2-3 | . | . | TRBV30 | TGTGCCTGGAGTGTGAGGGGTCTAGCCGGCACAGATACGCAGTATTTT | CAWSVRGLAGTDTQYF
TRBJ1-1 | . | . | TRBV6-5 | TGTGCCAGCGGCGGAAGTAACACTGGAGCTTTCTTT | CASGGSNTGAFF
TRBJ2-7 | many | TRBD1 | TRBV6-2/TRBV6-3 | TGTGCCAGCAGTTACTCCGGGACAGGGAGTTCCTACGAGCAGTACTTC | CASSYSGTGSSYEQYF
TRBJ1-1 | many | . | TRBV12-3/TRBV12-4 | TGTGCCAGCAGTCTCGGAGGGAGGAACACTGAAGCTTTCTTT | CASSLGGRNTEAFF
TRBJ1-3 | . | . | TRBV10-3 | TGTGCCAGCAGTTACGAGTGGAGCTCTGGAAACACCATATATTTT | CASSYEWSSGNTIYF
TRBJ2-7 | . | . | TRBV6-5 | TGTGCCAGTAGTTACTCGTTGGGCTATGAGCAGTACTTC | CASSYSLGYEQYF
TRBJ1-2 | . | . | TRBV2 | TGTGCCAGCAGCGTATTGGTGAGAAACTATGGCTACACCTTC | CASSVLVRNYGYTF
TRBJ1-5 | few | . | TRBV2 | TGTGCCAGCAGCTTATTCGGGGGGTCGAATCAGCCCCAGCATTTT | CASSLFGGSNQPQHF
TRBJ2-7 | . | . | TRBV19 | TGTGCCAGTAGTCCGCGGTCGTGGCAAGACTACGAGCAGTACTTC | CASSPRSWQDYEQYF
TRBJ1-3 | many | . | TRBV12-3/TRBV12-4 | TGTGCCAGCAGTTTAATCCAGGGCGGTGGAAACACCATATATTTT | CASSLIQGGGNTIYF
TRBJ2-5 | few | TRBD2 | TRBV2 | TGTGCCAGCAGACCAGGACTAGCCGCTGTGACCCAGTACTTC | CASRPGLAAVTQYF
TRBJ2-3 | few | . | TRBV24-1 | TGTGCCACCAGTGATTCCACAGATACGCAGTATTTT | CATSDSTDTQYF
TRBJ1-5 | few | . | TRBV2 | TGTGCCAGCAGTGGAGGCGGTTCCAATCAGCCCCAGCATTTT | CASSGGGSNQPQHF